This TCR beta chain comes out of a study of T-cell memory formation after mild COVID-19. Overall study: Across donors, TCR clusters were largely donor specific. Points from the study as a whole: Pre-infection memory harbored some responding clones, suggesting cross-reactive memory joined. Clones shrinking from day 15 to 85 showed even CD4/CD8 mixes; later expanders tilted CD4+. SARS-CoV-2 specificity was not confirmed for second-wave clones peaking on day 37.

Using its own MiXCR run on the 5' RACE reads, TCRdb lists one record per CDR3 protein. The repertoire holds about 250,000 distinct CDR3 sequences, with roughly 18% as singletons. This clonotype was seen a few times. The antigen is undetermined. This CDR3 is missing its conserved last phenylalanine or tryptophan, likely due to a read error. The limits of the CDR3 on the DNA are not certain, so only TCRdb's listed CDR3 is given. Inclusive of both ends, the CDR3 amounts to 11 amino acids. The genes are TRBV21-1 and TRBJ1-1; the D call of TRBD1 is as the table states it, not checked on the DNA. TRBV21-1 is recorded as a pseudogene. The clonotype was recovered from a man aged 18 to 30 who had mild COVID-19 (a few samples of this study predate the infection). Cell type and time point are not known. The sequencing input was PBMCs or a T cell subset sorted from them (not recorded which). The CDR3 loop is CASSVYPGQGL.